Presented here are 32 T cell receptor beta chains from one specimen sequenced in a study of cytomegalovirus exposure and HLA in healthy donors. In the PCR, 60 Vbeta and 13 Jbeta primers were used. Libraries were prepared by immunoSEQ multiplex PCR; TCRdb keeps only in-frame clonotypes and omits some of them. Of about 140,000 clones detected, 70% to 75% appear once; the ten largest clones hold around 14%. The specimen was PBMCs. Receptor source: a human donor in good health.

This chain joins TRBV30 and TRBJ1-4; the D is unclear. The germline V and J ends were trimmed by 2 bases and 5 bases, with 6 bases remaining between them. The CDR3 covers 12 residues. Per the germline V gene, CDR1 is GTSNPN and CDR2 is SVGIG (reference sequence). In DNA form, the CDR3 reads TGTGCCTGGAGTATGCGCAATGAAAAACTGTTTTTT. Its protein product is CAWSMRNEKLFF.

The CDR3 sequence: CASSPRTSGSGETQYF. In DNA form, the CDR3 reads TGTGCCAGCAGCCCCAGGACTAGCGGGAGTGGAGAGACCCAGTACTTC. The V gene is TRBV4-2, the J gene TRBJ2-5; 13 nucleotides line up with TRBD2. CDR3 size: 16 residues. Trimming at V came to 4 bases and at J to 4 bases, leaving 6 bases not matched to a gene. Germline V gene sequence: CDR1 LGHNA, CDR2 YNFKEQ.

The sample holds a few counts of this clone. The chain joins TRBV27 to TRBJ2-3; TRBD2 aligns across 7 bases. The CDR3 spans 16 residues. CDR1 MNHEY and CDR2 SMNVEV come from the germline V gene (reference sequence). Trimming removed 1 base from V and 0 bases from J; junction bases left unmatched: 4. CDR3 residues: CASSLWGGGSTDTQYF. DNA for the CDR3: TGTGCCAGCAGTTTATGGGGCGGGGGAAGCACAGATACGCAGTATTTT.

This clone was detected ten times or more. The CDR3 nucleotides are TGCAGCGTTGAAGATCGATACGGGAACACTGAAGCTTTCTTT. The encoded protein is CSVEDRYGNTEAFF. This chain joins TRBV29-1 and TRBJ1-1, with D hard to call. Germline V CDR1 and CDR2: SQVTM, ANQGSEA. This CDR3 comprises 14 residues. Trimming removed 0 bases at V and 1 base at J, with 9 bases between. Drawing the rest from reference TRBV29-1 and TRBJ1-1, the complete variable domain is SAVISQKPSRDICQRGTSLTIQCQVDSQVTMMFWYRQQPGQSLTLIATANQGSEATYESGFVIDKFPISRPNLTFSTLTVSNMSPEDSSIYLCSVEDRYGNTEAFFGQGTRLTVV.

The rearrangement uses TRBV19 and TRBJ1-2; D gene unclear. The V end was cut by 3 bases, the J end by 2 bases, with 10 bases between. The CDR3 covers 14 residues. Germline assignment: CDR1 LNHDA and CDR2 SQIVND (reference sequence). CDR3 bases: TGTGCCAGTAGTATCGAGGTAGGCAACTATGGCTACACCTTC. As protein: CASSIEVGNYGYTF.

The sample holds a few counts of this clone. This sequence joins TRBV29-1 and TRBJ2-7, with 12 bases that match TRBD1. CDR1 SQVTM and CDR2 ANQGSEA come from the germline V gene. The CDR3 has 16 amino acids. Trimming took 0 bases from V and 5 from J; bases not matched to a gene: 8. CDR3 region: CSVEDEGTGGANEQYF. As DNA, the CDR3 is TGCAGCGTTGAAGATGAAGGGACAGGGGGCGCGAACGAGCAGTACTTC.

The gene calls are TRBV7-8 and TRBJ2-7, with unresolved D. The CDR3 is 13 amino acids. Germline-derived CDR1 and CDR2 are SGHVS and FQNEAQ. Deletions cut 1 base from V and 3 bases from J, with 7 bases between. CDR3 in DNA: TGTGCCAGCAGCTTAGGGAGAAACTACGAGCAGTACTTC. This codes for CASSLGRNYEQYF.

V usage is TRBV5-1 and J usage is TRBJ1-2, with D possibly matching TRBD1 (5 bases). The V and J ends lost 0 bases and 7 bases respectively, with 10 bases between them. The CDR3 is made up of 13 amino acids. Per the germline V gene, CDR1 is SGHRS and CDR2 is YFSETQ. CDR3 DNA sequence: TGCGCCAGCAGCTTGGGTCAGGGTGCTGGCTACACCTTC. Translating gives CASSLGQGAGYTF. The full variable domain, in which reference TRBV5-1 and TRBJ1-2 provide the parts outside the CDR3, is KAGVTQTPRYLIKTRGQQVTLSCSPISGHRSVSWYQQTPGQGLQFLFEYFSETQRNKGNFPGRFSGRQFSNSRSEMNVSTLELGDSALYLCASSLGQGAGYTFGSGTRLTVV.

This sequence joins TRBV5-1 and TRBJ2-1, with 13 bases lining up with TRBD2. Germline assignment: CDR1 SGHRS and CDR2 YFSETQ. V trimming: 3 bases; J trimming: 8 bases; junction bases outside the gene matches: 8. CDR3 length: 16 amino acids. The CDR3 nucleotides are TGCGCCAGCAGCTCCGAGGGGACTAGCGGGGCCGATGAGCAGTTCTTC. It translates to CASSSEGTSGADEQFF.

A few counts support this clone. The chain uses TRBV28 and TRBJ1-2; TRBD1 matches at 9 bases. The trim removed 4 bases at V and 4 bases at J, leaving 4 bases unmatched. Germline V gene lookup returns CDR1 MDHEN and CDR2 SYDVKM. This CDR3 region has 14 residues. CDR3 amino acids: CASSSTGGGYGYTF. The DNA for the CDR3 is TGTGCCAGCAGTTCGACAGGGGGTGGCTATGGCTACACCTTC.

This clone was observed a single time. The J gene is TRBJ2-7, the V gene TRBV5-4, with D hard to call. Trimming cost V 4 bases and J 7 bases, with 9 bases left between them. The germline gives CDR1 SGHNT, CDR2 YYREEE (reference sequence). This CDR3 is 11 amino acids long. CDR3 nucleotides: TGTGCCAGCAGCCATAACTCTGAGCAGTACTTC. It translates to CASSHNSEQYF.

CDR3 residues: CASSKGPGDLETQYF. The CDR3 region has the DNA TGTGCCAGCTCTAAAGGACCGGGGGACTTGGAGACCCAGTACTTC. J is TRBJ2-5 and V is TRBV7-9; D is possibly TRBD2 (6 bases). Germline V gene data show CDR1 as SEHNR and CDR2 as FQNEAQ (reference sequence). The ends were cut back, 8 bases at V and 5 bases at J, with 21 bases in the middle. The CDR3 totals 15 residues.

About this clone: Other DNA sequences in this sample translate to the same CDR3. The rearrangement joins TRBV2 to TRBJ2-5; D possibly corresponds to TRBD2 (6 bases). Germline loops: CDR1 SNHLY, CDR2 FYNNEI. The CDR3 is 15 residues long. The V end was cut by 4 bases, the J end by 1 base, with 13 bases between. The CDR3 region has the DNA TGTGCCAGCAGTGGGGTGGCGGGACCCCAAGAGACCCAGTACTTC. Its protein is CASSGVAGPQETQYF.

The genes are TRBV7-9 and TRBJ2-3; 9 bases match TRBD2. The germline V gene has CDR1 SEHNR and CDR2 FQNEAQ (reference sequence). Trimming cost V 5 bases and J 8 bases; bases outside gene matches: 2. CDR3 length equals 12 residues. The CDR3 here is CASSRAGGTQYF. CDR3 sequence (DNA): TGTGCCAGCAGCCGAGCGGGGGGTACGCAGTATTTT.

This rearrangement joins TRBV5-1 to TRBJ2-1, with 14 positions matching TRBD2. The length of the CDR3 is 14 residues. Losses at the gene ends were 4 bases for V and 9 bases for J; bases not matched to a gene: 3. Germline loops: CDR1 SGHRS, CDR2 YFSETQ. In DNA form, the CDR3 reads TGCGCCAGCAGCACGGGACTAGCGGGAGTTGAGCAGTTCTTC. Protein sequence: CASSTGLAGVEQFF.

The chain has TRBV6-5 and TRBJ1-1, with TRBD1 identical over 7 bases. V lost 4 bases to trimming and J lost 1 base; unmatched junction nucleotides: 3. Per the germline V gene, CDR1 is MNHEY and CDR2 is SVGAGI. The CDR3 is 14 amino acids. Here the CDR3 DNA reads TGTGCCAGCAGTTGGACAGGACGGAACACTGAAGCTTTCTTT. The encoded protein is CASSWTGRNTEAFF.

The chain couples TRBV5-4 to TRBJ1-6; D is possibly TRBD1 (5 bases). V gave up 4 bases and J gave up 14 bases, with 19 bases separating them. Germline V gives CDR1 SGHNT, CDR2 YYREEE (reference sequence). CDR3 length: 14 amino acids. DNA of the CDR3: TGTGCCAGCAGCGGGGCGGAGACCCCAGGGACCCTCCACTTT. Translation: CASSGAETPGTLHF. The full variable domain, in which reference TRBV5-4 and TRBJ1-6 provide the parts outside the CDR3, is ETGVTQSPTHLIKTRGQQVTLRCSSQSGHNTVSWYQQALGQGPQFIFQYYREEENGRGNFPPRFSGLQFPNYSSELNVNALELDDSALYLCASSGAETPGTLHFGNGTRLTVT.

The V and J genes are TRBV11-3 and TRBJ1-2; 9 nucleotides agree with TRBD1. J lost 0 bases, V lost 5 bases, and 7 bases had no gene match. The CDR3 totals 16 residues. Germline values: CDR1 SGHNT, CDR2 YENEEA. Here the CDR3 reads CASSARTGVTNYGYTF. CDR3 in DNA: TGTGCCAGCAGCGCCAGGACAGGGGTAACTAACTATGGCTACACCTTC.

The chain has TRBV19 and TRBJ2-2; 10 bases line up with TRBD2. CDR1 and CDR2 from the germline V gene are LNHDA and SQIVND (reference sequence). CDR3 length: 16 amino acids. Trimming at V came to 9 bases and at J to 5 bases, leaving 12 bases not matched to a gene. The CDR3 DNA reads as TGTGCCAGCTTTGGCAGAGCGGGGGGGCTAACCGGGGAGCTGTTTTTT. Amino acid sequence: CASFGRAGGLTGELFF.

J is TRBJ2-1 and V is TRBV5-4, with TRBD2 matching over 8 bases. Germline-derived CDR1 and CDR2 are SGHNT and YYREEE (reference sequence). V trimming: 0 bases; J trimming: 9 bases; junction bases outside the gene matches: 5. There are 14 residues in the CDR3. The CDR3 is CASSLGAGAAEQFF. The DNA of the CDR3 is TGTGCCAGCAGCTTGGGAGCGGGAGCCGCTGAGCAGTTCTTC. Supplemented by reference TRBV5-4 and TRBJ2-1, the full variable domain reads ETGVTQSPTHLIKTRGQQVTLRCSSQSGHNTVSWYQQALGQGPQFIFQYYREEENGRGNFPPRFSGLQFPNYSSELNVNALELDDSALYLCASSLGAGAAEQFFGPGTRLTVL.

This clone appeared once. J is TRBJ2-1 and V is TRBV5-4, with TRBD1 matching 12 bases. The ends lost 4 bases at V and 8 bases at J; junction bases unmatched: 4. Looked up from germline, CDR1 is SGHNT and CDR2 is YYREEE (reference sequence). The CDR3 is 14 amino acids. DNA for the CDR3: TGTGCCAGCAGCGGGACAGGGGGCTGGGATGAGCAGTTCTTC. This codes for CASSGTGGWDEQFF. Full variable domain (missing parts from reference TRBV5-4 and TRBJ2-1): ETGVTQSPTHLIKTRGQQVTLRCSSQSGHNTVSWYQQALGQGPQFIFQYYREEENGRGNFPPRFSGLQFPNYSSELNVNALELDDSALYLCASSGTGGWDEQFFGPGTRLTVL.

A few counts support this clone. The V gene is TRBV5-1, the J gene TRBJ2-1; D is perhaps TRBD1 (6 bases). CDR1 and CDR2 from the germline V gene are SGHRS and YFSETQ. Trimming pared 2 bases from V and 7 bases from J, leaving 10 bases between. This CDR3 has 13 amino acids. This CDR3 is CASSFRTVNEQFF. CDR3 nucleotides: TGCGCCAGCAGCTTCAGGACAGTGAATGAGCAGTTCTTC.

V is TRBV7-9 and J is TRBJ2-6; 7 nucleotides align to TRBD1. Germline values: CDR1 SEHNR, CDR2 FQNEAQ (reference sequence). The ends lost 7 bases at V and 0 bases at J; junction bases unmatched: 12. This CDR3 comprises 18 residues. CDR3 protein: CASNQYRGQTSGANVLTF. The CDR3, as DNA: TGTGCCAGCAACCAATACAGGGGACAAACCTCTGGGGCCAACGTCCTGACTTTC.

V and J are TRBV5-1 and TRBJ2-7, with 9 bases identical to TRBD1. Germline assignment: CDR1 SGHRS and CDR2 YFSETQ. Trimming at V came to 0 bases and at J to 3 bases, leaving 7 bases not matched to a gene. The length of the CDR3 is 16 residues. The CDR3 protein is CASSLEGTGLDYEQYF. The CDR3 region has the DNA TGCGCCAGCAGCTTGGAGGGGACAGGGTTAGACTACGAGCAGTACTTC.

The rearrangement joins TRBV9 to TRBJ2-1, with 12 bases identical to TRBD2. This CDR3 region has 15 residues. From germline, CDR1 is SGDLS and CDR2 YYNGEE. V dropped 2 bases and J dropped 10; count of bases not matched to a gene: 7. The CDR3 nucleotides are TGTGCCAGCAGCGTGACTAGCGGGGGCCTGTGGGAGCAGTTCTTC. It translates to CASSVTSGGLWEQFF. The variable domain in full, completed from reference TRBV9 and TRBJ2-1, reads DSGVTQTPKHLITATGQRVTLRCSPRSGDLSVYWYQQSLDQGLQFLIQYYNGEERAKGNILERFSAQQFPDLHSELNLSSLELGDSALYFCASSVTSGGLWEQFFGPGTRLTVL.

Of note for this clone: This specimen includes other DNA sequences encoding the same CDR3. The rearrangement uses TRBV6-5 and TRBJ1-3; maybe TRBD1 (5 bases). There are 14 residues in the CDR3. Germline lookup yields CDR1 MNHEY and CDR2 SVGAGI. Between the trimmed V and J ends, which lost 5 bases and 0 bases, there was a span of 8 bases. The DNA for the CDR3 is TGTGCCAGCAGTCTCACAGGCTCTGGAAACACCATATATTTT. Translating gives CASSLTGSGNTIYF.

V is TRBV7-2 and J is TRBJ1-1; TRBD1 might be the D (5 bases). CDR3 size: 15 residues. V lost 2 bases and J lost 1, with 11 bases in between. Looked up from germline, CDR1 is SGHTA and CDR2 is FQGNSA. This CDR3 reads CASSLHQGRNTEAFF. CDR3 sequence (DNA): TGTGCCAGCAGCTTACACCAGGGTCGGAACACTGAAGCTTTCTTT.

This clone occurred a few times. The CDR3 protein is CASSLPQNEQFF. The CDR3 region has the DNA TGCGCCAGCAGCCTCCCTCAGAATGAGCAGTTCTTC. The rearrangement joins TRBV5-1 to TRBJ2-1; D uncertain. CDR1 is SGHRS, CDR2 YFSETQ, per germline. The CDR3 contains 12 residues. The ends were cut back, 4 bases at V and 7 bases at J, with 9 bases in the middle. The whole variable domain, filled in from reference TRBV5-1 and TRBJ2-1, reads KAGVTQTPRYLIKTRGQQVTLSCSPISGHRSVSWYQQTPGQGLQFLFEYFSETQRNKGNFPGRFSGRQFSNSRSEMNVSTLELGDSALYLCASSLPQNEQFFGPGTRLTVL.

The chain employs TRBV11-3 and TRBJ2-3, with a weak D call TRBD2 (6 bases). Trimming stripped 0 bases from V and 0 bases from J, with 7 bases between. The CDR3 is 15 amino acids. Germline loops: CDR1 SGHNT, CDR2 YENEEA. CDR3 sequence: CASSLDGTSTDTQYF. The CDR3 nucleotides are TGTGCCAGCAGCTTAGATGGGACTAGCACAGATACGCAGTATTTT.

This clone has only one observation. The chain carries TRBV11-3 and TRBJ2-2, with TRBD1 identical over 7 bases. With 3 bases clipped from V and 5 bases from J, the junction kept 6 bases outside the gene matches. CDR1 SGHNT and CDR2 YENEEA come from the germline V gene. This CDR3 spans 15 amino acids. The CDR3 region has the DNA TGTGCCAGCAGCTTGGGTCAGGGGGATACCGGGGAGCTGTTTTTT. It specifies CASSLGQGDTGELFF.

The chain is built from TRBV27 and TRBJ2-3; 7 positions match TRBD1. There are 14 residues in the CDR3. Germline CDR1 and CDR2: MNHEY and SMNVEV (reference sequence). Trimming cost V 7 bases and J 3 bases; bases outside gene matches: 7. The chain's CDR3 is CASTRQGRTDTQYF. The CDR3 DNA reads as TGTGCCAGCACCCGACAGGGACGGACAGATACGCAGTATTTT.

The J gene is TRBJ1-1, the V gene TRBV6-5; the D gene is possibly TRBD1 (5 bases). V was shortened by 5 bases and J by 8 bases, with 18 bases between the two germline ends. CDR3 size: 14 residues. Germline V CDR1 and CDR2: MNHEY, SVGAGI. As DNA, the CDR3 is TGTGCCAGCAGTCCCCAGGGAGGGGAGTCCGAAGCTTTCTTT. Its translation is CASSPQGGESEAFF.